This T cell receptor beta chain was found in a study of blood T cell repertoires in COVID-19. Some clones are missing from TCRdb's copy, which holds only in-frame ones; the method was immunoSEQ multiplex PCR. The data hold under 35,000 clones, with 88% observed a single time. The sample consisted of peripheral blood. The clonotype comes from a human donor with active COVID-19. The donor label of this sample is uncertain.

For the CDR3, the DNA is TGTGCCAGTACAGACAGAGATAGCACCGGGGAGCTGTTTTTT. Translation: CASTDRDSTGELFF. The chain has TRBV19 and TRBJ2-2; D is possibly TRBD1 (5 bases). CDR3 length: 14 residues. V lost 7 bases and J lost 4, with 13 bases in between. Looked up from germline, CDR1 is LNHDA and CDR2 is SQIVND (reference sequence).